This TCR beta chain emerged from a study of control samples from healthy donors and cancer patients (dated by TCRdb to 2020 to 2021). As regards this clone: It has no known antigen specificity. No base qualities exist here, and no much larger clone lies one base off it.

The CDR3 numbers 15 residues from cysteine through phenylalanine. The read is trimmed to its CDR3 DNA, 45 bases read in frame from base 1. Deletion took 5 bases off V and 3 bases off J, with a span of 16 bases between the germline ends. CDR1 LGHDT and CDR2 YNNKEL were looked up in the germline V gene (reference sequence). The method behind the library was the immunoSEQ multiplex PCR assay. TCRdb re-hosts the immuneACCESS table, in-frame sequences only. Its copies lack some clones; in the studies checked, an unresolved V gene accounts for under half of them, and the cause for the rest is not known. The sample profile shows about 140,000 clones; roughly 89% of them were found once. Jointly, the top ten make up 7.1% of the sample.

The chain couples TRBV3-1 (or the pseudogene TRBV3-2) to TRBJ1-1, with TRBD1 perhaps the D gene, on 5 matching bases. Sequencing was performed on blood. The receptor was derived from a man younger than 30 in good health. CDR3 reads: CASSSYGGVDTEAFF. The DNA sequence is as follows: TGTGCCAGCAGCTCCTACGGGGGGGTGGACACTGAAGCTTTCTTT.